The rows below give T cell receptor beta chains drawn from one sample of a study of T cells in Graves' hyperthyroidism and ophthalmopathy. Using its own MiXCR run on the multiplex PCR reads, TCRdb lists one record per CDR3 protein. The sample holds some 370,000 distinct CDR3 sequences, around 15% seen once. Sample: blood. The receptors derive from a man aged 50 or older with Graves' ophthalmopathy. The CDR3 runs from the conserved cysteine through the conserved F or W. The size of a clone is reported for some rows only, either as once, few or many, or as a class for expanded clones.

V gene: TRBV5-1; clone size: few; CDR3 protein: CASSGTLGNYGYTF
V gene: TRBV5-1; clone size: NA; CDR3 protein: CASSTYARGTSGRASTDTQYF
V gene: TRBV10-2; clone size: NA; CDR3 protein: CASREPNRGRAGANVLTF
V gene: TRBV24-1; clone size: many; CDR3 protein: CATSAATSGSYNEQFF
V gene: TRBV6-5; clone size: many; CDR3 protein: CASSYADTGTGPPLHF
V gene: TRBV7-9; clone size: NA; CDR3 protein: CASSAQGAQETQYF
V gene: TRBV5-8; clone size: few; CDR3 protein: CASSRPETQYF
V gene: TRBV6-5; clone size: many; CDR3 protein: CASSYSRWTGELFF
V gene: TRBV7-8; clone size: few; CDR3 protein: CASSLTRASGDQPQHF
V gene: TRBV2; clone size: few; CDR3 protein: CASRGQAAVAEAFF
V gene: TRBV27; clone size: few; CDR3 protein: CASSFWAPLAQETQYF
V gene: TRBV6-2/TRBV6-3; clone size: many; CDR3 protein: CASSWGLAGGPPSGTGELFF
V gene: TRBV5-1; clone size: many; CDR3 protein: CASSLSLASRRSYNEQFF
V gene: TRBV12-3/TRBV12-4; clone size: many; CDR3 protein: CASSQPNRGWDNEQFF
V gene: TRBV3-1; clone size: few; CDR3 protein: CASSQDRGRFSPLHF
V gene: TRBV9; clone size: few; CDR3 protein: CASSFRGGTGGPKDNEQFF
V gene: TRBV27; clone size: many; CDR3 protein: CASSLPGLAGIGQFF
V gene: TRBV5-1; clone size: NA; CDR3 protein: CASSKGQGEETQYF
V gene: TRBV19; clone size: NA; CDR3 protein: CASSVVDGTYEQYF
V gene: TRBV5-1; clone size: NA; CDR3 protein: CASSPGTSGGYYEQYF
V gene: TRBV6-1; clone size: NA; CDR3 protein: CASSATSGPYNEQFF
V gene: TRBV20-1; clone size: many; CDR3 protein: CSASSARQGARHEQYF
V gene: TRBV3-1; clone size: many; CDR3 protein: CASSQGPSGADEAFF
V gene: TRBV18; clone size: many; CDR3 protein: CASSPLGSLDTQYF
V gene: TRBV3-1; clone size: few; CDR3 protein: CASSQERWLAGALHEQYF
V gene: TRBV12-3/TRBV12-4; clone size: many; CDR3 protein: CASSYFGTGEGVWDTDTQYF
V gene: TRBV11-3; clone size: many; CDR3 protein: CASSLDPSGTTEAFF